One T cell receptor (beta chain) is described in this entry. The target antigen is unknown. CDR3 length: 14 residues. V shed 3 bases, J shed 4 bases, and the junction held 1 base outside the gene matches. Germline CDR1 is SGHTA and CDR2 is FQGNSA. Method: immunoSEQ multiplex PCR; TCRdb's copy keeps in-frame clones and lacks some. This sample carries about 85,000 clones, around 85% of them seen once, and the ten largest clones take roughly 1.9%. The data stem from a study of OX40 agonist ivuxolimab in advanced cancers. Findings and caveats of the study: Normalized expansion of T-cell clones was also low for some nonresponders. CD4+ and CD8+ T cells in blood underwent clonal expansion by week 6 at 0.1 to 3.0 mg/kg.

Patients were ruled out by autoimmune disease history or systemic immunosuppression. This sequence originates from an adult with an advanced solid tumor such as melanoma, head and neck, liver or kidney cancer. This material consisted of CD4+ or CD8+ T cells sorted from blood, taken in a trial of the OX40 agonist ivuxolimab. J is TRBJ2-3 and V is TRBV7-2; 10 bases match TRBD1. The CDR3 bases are TGTGCCAGCAGCTTGACAGGGGGCCCAGATACGCAGTATTTT. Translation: CASSLTGGPDTQYF.